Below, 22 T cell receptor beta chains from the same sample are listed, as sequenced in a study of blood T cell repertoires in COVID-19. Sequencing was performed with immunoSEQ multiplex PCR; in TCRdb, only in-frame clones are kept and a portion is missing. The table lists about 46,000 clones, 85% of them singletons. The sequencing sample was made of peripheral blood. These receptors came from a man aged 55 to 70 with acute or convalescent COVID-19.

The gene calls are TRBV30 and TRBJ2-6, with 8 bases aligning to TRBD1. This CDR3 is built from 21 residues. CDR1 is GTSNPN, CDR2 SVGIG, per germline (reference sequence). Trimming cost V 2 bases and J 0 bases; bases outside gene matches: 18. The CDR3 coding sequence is TGTGCCTGGAGTCCCGGACAGGGCGCGCTTCCCCCGACCTCTGGGGCCAACGTCCTGACTTTC. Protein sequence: CAWSPGQGALPPTSGANVLTF.

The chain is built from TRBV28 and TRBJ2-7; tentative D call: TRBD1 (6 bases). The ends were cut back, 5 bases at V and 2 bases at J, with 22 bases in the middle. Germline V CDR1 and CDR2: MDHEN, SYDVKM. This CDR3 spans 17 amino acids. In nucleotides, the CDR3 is TGTGCCAGCAGTATAAACAGGGTCTCGGGCCTTACCTACGAGCAGTACTTC. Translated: CASSINRVSGLTYEQYF.

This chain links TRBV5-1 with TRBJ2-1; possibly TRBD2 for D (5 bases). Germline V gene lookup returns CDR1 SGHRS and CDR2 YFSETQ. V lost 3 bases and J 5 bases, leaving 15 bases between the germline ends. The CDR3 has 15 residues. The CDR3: CASSSTGLVNNEQFF. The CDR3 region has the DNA TGCGCCAGCAGCTCCACCGGACTGGTAAACAATGAGCAGTTCTTC.

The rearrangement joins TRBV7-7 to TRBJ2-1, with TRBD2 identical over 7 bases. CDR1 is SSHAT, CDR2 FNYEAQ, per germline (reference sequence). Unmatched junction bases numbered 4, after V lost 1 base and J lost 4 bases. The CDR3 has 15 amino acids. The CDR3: CASSLELAFYNEQFF. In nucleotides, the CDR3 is TGTGCCAGCAGCTTAGAACTAGCGTTTTACAATGAGCAGTTCTTC.

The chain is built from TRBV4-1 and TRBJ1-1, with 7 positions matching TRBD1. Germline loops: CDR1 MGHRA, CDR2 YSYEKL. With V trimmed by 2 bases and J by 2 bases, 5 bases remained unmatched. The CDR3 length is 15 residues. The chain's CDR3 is CASSQQTGLNTEAFF. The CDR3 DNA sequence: TGCGCCAGCAGCCAACAGACAGGGCTAAACACTGAAGCTTTCTTT.

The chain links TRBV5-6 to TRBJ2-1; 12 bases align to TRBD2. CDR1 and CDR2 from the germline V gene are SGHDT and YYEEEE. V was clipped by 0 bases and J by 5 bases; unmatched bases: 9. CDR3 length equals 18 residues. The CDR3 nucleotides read TGTGCCAGCAGCTTGGGTGGACTAGCGGGGCCCTTAAACAATGAGCAGTTCTTC. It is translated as CASSLGGLAGPLNNEQFF.

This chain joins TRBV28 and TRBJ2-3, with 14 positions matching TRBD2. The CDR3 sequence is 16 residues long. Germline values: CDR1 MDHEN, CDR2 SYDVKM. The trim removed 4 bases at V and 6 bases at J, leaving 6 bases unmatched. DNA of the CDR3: TGTGCCAGCAGTTCCGGACTAGCGGGAGGTTGGGATACGCAGTATTTT. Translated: CASSSGLAGGWDTQYF.

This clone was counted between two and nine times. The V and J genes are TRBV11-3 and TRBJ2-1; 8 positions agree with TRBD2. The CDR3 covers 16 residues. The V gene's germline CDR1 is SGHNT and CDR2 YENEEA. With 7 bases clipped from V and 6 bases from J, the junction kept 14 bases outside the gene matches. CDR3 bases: TGTGCCAGCATCCTAGCCCCTAGCGGGCGAAGCAATGAGCAGTTCTTC. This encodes CASILAPSGRSNEQFF. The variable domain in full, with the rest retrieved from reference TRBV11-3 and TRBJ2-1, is EAGVVQSPRYKIIEKKQPVAFWCNPISGHNTLYWYLQNLGQGPELLIRYENEEAVDDSQLPKDRFSAERLKGVDSTLKIQPAELGDSAVYLCASILAPSGRSNEQFFGPGTRLTVL.

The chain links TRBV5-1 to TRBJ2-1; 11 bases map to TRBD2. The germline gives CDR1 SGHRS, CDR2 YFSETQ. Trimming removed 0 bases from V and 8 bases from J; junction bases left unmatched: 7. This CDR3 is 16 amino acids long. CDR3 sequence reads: CASSLVPTSGSYEQFF. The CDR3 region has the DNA TGCGCCAGCAGCTTGGTCCCAACTAGCGGGAGTTATGAGCAGTTCTTC.

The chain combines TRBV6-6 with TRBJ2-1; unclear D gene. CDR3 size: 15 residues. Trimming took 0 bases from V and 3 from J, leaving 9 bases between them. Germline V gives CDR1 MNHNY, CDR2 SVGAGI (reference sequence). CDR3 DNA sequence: TGTGCCAGCAGTTACTCGAACCCAGTCTACAATGAGCAGTTCTTC. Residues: CASSYSNPVYNEQFF.

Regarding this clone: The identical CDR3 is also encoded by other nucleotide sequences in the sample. The CDR3 region is CASSSATGNTGELFF. CDR3 DNA sequence: TGCGCCAGCAGCTCAGCGACTGGCAACACCGGGGAGCTGTTTTTT. V is TRBV5-1 and J is TRBJ2-2; D is undetermined. V lost 3 bases and J lost 2, with 11 bases in between. In germline, CDR1 is SGHRS, CDR2 YFSETQ. The CDR3 is made up of 15 amino acids.

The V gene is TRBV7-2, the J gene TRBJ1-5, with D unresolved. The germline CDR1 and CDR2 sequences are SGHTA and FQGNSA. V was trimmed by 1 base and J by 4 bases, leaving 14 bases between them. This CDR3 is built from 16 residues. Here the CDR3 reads CASSLVWSEFNQPQHF. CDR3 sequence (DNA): TGTGCCAGCAGCTTAGTGTGGTCGGAGTTTAATCAGCCCCAGCATTTT.

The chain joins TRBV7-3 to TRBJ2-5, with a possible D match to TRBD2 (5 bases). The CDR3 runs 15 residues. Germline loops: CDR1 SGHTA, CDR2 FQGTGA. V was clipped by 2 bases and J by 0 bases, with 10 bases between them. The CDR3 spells CASSLAGVYQETQYF. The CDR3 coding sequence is TGTGCCAGCAGCTTAGCGGGCGTTTACCAAGAGACCCAGTACTTC.

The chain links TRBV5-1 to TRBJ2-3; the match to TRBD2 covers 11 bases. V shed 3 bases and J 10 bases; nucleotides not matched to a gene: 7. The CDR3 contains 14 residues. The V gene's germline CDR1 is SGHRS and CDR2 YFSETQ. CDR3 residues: CASSSGLAGAAQYF. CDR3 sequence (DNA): TGCGCCAGCAGCTCCGGACTAGCGGGTGCCGCGCAGTATTTT.

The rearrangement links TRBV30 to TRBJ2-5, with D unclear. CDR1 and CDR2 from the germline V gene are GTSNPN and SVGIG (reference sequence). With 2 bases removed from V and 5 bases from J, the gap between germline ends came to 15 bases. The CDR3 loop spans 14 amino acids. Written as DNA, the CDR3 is TGTGCCTGGAGTCGGTCATCTAGTGTGGAGACCCAGTACTTC. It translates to CAWSRSSSVETQYF.

DNA of the CDR3: TGCGCCAGCAGCTTGGAACCAGGGTTCAGCCAGCCCCAGCATTTT. Its translation: CASSLEPGFSQPQHF. The gene calls are TRBV5-1 and TRBJ1-5; D is possibly TRBD1 (5 bases). The V gene's germline CDR1 is SGHRS and CDR2 YFSETQ. This CDR3 is 15 amino acids long. V lost 0 bases and J 7 bases, leaving 14 bases between the germline ends.

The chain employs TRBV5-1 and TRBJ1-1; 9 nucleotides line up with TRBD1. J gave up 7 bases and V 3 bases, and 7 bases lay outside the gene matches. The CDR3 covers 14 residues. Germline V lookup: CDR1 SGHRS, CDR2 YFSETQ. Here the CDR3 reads CASSWRTGVGEAFF. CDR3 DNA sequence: TGCGCCAGCAGCTGGAGGACAGGGGTAGGTGAAGCTTTCTTT.

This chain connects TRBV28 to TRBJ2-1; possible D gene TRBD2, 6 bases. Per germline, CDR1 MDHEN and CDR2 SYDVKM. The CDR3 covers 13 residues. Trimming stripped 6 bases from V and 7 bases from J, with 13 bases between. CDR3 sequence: CASSRRELNEQFF. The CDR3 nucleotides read TGTGCCAGCAGCCGCCGGGAGTTGAATGAGCAGTTCTTC.

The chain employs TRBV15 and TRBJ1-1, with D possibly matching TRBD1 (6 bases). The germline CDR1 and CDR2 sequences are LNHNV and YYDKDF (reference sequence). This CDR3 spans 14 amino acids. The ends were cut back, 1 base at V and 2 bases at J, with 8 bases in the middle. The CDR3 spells CATSRGTENTEAFF. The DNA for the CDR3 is TGTGCCACCAGCAGAGGGACAGAAAACACTGAAGCTTTCTTT.

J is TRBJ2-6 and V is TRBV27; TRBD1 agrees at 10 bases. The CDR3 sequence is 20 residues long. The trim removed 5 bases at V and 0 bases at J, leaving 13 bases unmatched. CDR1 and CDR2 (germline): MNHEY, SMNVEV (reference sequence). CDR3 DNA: TGTGCCAGCAGTCGGACCAACCGGGACAGGGGTATCTCTGGGGCCAACGTCCTGACTTTC. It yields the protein CASSRTNRDRGISGANVLTF.

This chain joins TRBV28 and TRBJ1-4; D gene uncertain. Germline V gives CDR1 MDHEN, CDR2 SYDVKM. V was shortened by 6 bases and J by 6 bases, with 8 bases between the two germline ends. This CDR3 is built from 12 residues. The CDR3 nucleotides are TGTGCCAGCAGCGGACTCTATGAAAAACTGTTTTTT. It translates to CASSGLYEKLFF. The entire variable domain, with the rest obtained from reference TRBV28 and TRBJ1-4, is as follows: DVKVTQSSRYLVKRTGEKVFLECVQDMDHENMFWYRQDPGLGLRLIYFSYDVKMKEKGDIPEGYSVSREKKERFSLILESASTNQTSMYLCASSGLYEKLFFGSGTQLSVL.

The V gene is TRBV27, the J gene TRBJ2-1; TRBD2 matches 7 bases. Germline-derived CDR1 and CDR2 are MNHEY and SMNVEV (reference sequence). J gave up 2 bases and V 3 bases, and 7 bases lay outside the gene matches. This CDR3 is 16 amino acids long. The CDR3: CASSLGGRGTYNEQFF. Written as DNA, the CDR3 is TGTGCCAGCAGTTTGGGCGGGAGAGGCACCTACAATGAGCAGTTCTTC.